Presented here are 18 T cell receptor beta chains from one specimen sequenced in a study of T cells in Graves' hyperthyroidism and ophthalmopathy. The CDR3 regions of TCR beta were amplified from RNA transcripts. Researchers ran a first-round RT-PCR on the TCR CDR3 using the HTBI primer set. One entry per CDR3 protein, called by TCRdb with MiXCR from the multiplex PCR reads. The table lists a few hundred thousand distinct CDR3 sequences, 20% to 25% of them singletons. Material for sequencing was blood. These TCRs come from a middle-aged man with Graves' hyperthyroidism.

A word on this clonotype: Relative to the germline gene, one junction end is altered; a read error may explain this. The chain employs TRBV7-3 and TRBJ2-5; D gene uncertain. Germline CDR1 and CDR2: SGHTA and FQGTGA. There are 13 residues in the CDR3. The DNA for the CDR3 is TGCGCCAGCAGCCAAGACGCCACAGAGACCCAGTACTTC. As protein: CASSQDATETQYF.

As to this clonotype: One end of the junction varies from germline; a read error may be responsible. The rearrangement joins TRBV2 to TRBJ2-1, with a weak D call TRBD2 (5 bases). Germline V gives CDR1 SNHLY, CDR2 FYNNEI. This CDR3 comprises 12 residues. CDR3: CASSDQDYKQLF. The CDR3 bases are TGTGCCAGCAGTGACCAAGACTACAAGCAGCTCTTC.

This clonotype was detected ten times or more. The V call is TRBV2, the J call TRBJ1-5; maybe TRBD1 (5 bases). Trimming pared 0 bases from V and 4 bases from J, leaving 10 bases between. The CDR3 sequence is 15 residues long. Germline CDR1 is SNHLY and CDR2 is FYNNEI. CDR3 loop: CASSEARTPNQPQHF. The CDR3 DNA reads TGTGCCAGCAGTGAAGCCCGGACACCTAATCAGCCCCAGCATTTT. Complete variable domain (other parts from reference TRBV2 and TRBJ1-5): EPEVTQTPSHQVTQMGQEVILRCVPISNHLYFYWYRQILGQKVEFLVSFYNNEISEKSEIFDDQFSVERPDGSNFTLKIRSTKLEDSAMYFCASSEARTPNQPQHFGDGTRLSIL.

In its sample, this clonotype was seen a few times. The chain uses TRBV5-1 and TRBJ2-3; 9 bases match TRBD2. V lost 0 bases and J lost 2; bases outside the gene matches: 4. The germline V gene has CDR1 SGHRS and CDR2 YFSETQ. CDR3 length: 16 amino acids. The CDR3 DNA reads TGCGCCAGCAGCTTGGGACTAGCGGAAGACACAGATACGCAGTATTTT. Its translation is CASSLGLAEDTDTQYF.

The rearrangement joins TRBV13 to TRBJ1-3; no firm D call. Looked up from germline, CDR1 is PRHDT and CDR2 is FYEKMQ (reference sequence). The CDR3 is made up of 13 amino acids. Trimming removed 6 bases from V and 4 bases from J, with 10 bases in between. DNA for the CDR3: TGTGCCAGCAGTCTCGGGCGCGGAAACACCATATATTTT. Protein product: CASSLGRGNTIYF.

At least ten counts were recorded for this clonotype. The J gene is TRBJ1-3, the V gene TRBV28, with 7 bases that match TRBD1. The CDR3 totals 14 residues. In germline, CDR1 is MDHEN, CDR2 SYDVKM. V lost 5 bases, J lost 0 bases, and 1 base stayed unmatched. The CDR3 nucleotides read TGTGCCAGCAGTAGGGACAGCTCTGGAAACACCATATATTTT. Amino acids: CASSRDSSGNTIYF.

The table lists this clonotype with a few counts. The CDR3 region is CASSYSWSVTDTQYF. CDR3 DNA: TGTGCCAGCAGTTACAGCTGGAGTGTCACAGATACGCAGTATTTT. The rearrangement joins TRBV6-2 or TRBV6-3 to TRBJ2-3; D gene ambiguous. This CDR3 region has 15 residues. Trimming shortened V by 2 bases and J by 2 bases, and 11 bases separated the two germline ends. Looked up from germline, CDR1 is MNHEY and CDR2 is SVGEGT.

The chain links TRBV10-1 to TRBJ2-2; D gene ambiguous. The CDR3 has 15 residues. V was trimmed by 8 bases and J by 0 bases, leaving 13 bases between them. The germline V gene encodes CDR1 WNHNN and CDR2 SYGVQD (reference sequence). The CDR3 nucleotides are TGCGCCAGCTCCCACCAAACAGCGAACACCGGGGAGCTGTTTTTT. It is translated as CASSHQTANTGELFF.

Ten or more counts support this clonotype. This chain uses TRBV27 with TRBJ2-3, with 7 positions matching TRBD2. Germline V CDR1 and CDR2: MNHEY, SMNVEV (reference sequence). Trimming took 4 bases from V and 4 from J; bases not matched to a gene: 5. This CDR3 is 14 amino acids long. CDR3 nucleotides: TGTGCCAGCAGTTCCGGAGCGGGACCAGATACGCAGTATTTT. Protein sequence: CASSSGAGPDTQYF.

This clonotype has at least ten counts. J is TRBJ2-1 and V is TRBV6-2 or TRBV6-3; 7 bases align to TRBD2. J was trimmed by 1 base and V by 0 bases; bases with no gene match: 3. The CDR3 is 16 residues long. CDR1 and CDR2 (germline): MNHEY, SVGEGT. The chain's CDR3 is CASSYSTSRSYNEQFF. The CDR3 DNA sequence: TGTGCCAGCAGTTACTCGACTAGCCGGTCCTACAATGAGCAGTTCTTC.

This clonotype was detected a few times. The chain joins TRBV27 to TRBJ2-3; no clear D. In germline, CDR1 is MNHEY, CDR2 SMNVEV (reference sequence). Trimming removed 4 bases at V and 2 bases at J, with 4 bases between. CDR3 length: 12 amino acids. Here the CDR3 DNA reads TGTGCCAGCAGTTCGAACACAGATACGCAGTATTTT. As protein: CASSSNTDTQYF.

This chain joins TRBV29-1 and TRBJ2-5; tentative D call: TRBD1 (6 bases). The CDR3 totals 14 residues. Germline V lookup: CDR1 SQVTM, CDR2 ANQGSEA. The V and J ends lost 7 bases and 5 bases respectively, with 20 bases between them. The CDR3 DNA follows: TGCAGCGCGAACCATGGGACAAGCGTGGAGACCCAGTACTTC. It is translated as CSANHGTSVETQYF.

The rearrangement uses TRBV9 and TRBJ1-2; D gene unclear. V was trimmed by 2 bases and J by 4 bases, leaving 15 bases between them. The V gene's germline CDR1 is SGDLS and CDR2 YYNGEE. There are 15 residues in the CDR3. CDR3: CASSVDGRATYGYTF. CDR3 sequence (DNA): TGTGCCAGCAGCGTCGATGGGAGGGCCACCTATGGCTACACCTTC.

V gene TRBV24-1 combines with J gene TRBJ2-1; D tentatively reads TRBD1 or TRBD2 (5 bases each). Trimming shortened V by 2 bases and J by 1 base, and 8 bases separated the two germline ends. Germline CDR1 and CDR2: KGHDR and SFDVKD. This CDR3 contains 15 residues. The CDR3 region has the DNA TGTGCCACCAGTGATTCGGGACGGTCCTACAATGAGCAGTTCTTC. Translation: CATSDSGRSYNEQFF.

The table lists this clonotype with a few counts. This rearrangement joins TRBV3-1 to TRBJ1-4; no clear D gene. CDR1 and CDR2 from the germline V gene are LGHDT and YNNKEL (reference sequence). Trimming cost V 6 bases and J 0 bases, with 14 bases left between them. This CDR3 has 16 residues. The CDR3 sequence is CASSPSRTATNEKLFF. The CDR3 region has the DNA TGTGCCAGCAGTCCTAGCCGGACGGCAACTAATGAAAAACTGTTTTTT.

The chain carries TRBV5-1 and TRBJ2-7; D is possibly TRBD2 (5 bases). V lost 2 bases and J lost 6, with 9 bases in between. CDR1 SGHRS and CDR2 YFSETQ come from the germline V gene. This CDR3 is built from 12 residues. The DNA of the CDR3 is TGCGCCAGCAGCTTTACTAGAGCCGAGCAGTACTTC. It codes for CASSFTRAEQYF.

Concerning this clonotype: Its ends do not fully match the called genes, so a read error is possible. The gene calls are TRBV12-3 or TRBV12-4 and TRBJ2-3; D remains ambiguous. CDR3 length: 11 residues. The CDR3 loop reads CASGLLDTQYF. The CDR3 bases are TGTGCCAGCGGTTTATTGGATACGCAGTATTTT.

There are a few counts of this clonotype. The chain employs TRBV6-1 and TRBJ2-3; 8 bases agree with TRBD2. The CDR3 is 15 residues long. Germline V gene sequence: CDR1 MNHNS, CDR2 SASEGT. The V segment lost 10 bases and the J segment 1 base; nucleotides outside the gene matches: 10. CDR3 region: CANRKREPRTDTQYF. The CDR3 DNA reads TGTGCCAACAGAAAGCGGGAGCCACGCACAGATACGCAGTATTTT.